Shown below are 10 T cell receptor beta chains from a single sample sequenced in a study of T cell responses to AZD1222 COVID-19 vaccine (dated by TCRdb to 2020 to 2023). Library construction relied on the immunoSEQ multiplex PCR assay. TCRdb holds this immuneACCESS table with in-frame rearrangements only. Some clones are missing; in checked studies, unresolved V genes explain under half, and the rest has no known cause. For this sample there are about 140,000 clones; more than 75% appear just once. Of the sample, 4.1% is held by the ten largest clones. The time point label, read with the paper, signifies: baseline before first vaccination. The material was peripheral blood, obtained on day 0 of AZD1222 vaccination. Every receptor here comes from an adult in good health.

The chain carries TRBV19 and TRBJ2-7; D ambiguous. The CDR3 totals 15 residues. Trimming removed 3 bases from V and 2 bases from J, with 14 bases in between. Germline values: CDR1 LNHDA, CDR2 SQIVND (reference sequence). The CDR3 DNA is TGTGCCAGTAGTATCAATGACATCCCGACCTACGAGCAGTACTTC. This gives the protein CASSINDIPTYEQYF.

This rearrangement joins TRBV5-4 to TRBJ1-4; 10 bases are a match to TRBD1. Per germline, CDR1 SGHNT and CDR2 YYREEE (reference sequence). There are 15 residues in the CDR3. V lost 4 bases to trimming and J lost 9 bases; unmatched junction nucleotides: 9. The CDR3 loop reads CASSPAGTGAQKLFF. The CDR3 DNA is TGTGCCAGCAGCCCGGCCGGGACAGGGGCTCAAAAACTGTTTTTT.

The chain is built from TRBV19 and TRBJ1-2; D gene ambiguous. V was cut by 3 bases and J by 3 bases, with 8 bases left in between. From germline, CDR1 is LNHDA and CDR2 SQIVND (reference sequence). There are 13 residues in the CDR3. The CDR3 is CASSIGGDYGYTF. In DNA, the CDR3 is TGTGCCAGTAGTATTGGCGGGGACTATGGCTACACCTTC.

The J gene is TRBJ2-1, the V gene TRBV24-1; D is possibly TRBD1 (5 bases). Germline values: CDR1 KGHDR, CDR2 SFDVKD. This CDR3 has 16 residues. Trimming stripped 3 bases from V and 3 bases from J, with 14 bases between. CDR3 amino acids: CATSDRQGKNYNEQFF. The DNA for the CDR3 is TGTGCCACCAGTGATAGGCAGGGAAAGAACTACAATGAGCAGTTCTTC.

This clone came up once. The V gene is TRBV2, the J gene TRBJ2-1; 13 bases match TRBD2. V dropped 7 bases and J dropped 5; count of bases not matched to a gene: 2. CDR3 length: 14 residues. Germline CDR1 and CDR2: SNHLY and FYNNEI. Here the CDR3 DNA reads TGTGCCAGCAATGGACTAGCGGGAGACAATGAGCAGTTCTTC. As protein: CASNGLAGDNEQFF.

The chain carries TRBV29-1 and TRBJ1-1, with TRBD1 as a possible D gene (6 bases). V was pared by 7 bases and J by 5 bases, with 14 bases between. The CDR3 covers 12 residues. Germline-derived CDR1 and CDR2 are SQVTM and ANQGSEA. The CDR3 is CSGMTGLTEAFF. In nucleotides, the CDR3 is TGCAGCGGAATGACAGGTTTAACTGAAGCTTTCTTT.

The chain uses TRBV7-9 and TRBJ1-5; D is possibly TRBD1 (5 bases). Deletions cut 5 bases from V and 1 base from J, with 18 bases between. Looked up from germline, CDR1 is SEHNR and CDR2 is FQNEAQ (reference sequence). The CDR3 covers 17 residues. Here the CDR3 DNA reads TGTGCCAGCAGCCCGAATTCTGGGGCGGGGAGCAATCAGCCCCAGCATTTT. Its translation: CASSPNSGAGSNQPQHF.

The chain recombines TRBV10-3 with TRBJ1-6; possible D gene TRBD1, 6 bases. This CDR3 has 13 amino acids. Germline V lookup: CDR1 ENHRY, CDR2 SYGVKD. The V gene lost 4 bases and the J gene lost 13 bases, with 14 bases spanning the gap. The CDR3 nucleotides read TGTGCCATCAGTGGTCTACAGGGTGAGCCCCTCCACTTT. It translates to CAISGLQGEPLHF.

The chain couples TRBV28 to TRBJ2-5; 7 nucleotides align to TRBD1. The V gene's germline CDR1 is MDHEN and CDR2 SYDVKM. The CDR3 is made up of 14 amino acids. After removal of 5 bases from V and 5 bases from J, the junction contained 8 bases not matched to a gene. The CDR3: CASSRTGARETQYF. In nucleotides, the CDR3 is TGTGCCAGCAGTAGAACAGGGGCGAGGGAGACCCAGTACTTC.

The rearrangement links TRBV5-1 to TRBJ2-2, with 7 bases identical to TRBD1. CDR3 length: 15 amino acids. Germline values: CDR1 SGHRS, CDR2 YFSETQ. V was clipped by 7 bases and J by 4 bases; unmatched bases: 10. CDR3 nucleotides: TGCGCCAGCTGGCACGGGGCAGGGGGCACCGGGGAGCTGTTTTTT. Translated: CASWHGAGGTGELFF.